This TCR beta chain was recovered during a study of T cell responses to AZD1222 COVID-19 vaccine. Broader study findings: Donor demographics were predominantly white British with a female majority; clonal diversity may be underestimated.

Note on this clone: What it binds is not known.

Clones were sequenced by immunoSEQ multiplex PCR, and TCRdb holds only the in-frame ones, with some missing. The data show 150,000 or so clones, and the top ten clones hold about 2.3%. Input material: peripheral blood. This receptor was obtained from an adult in good health.

CDR3 region: CASSKLNRESNQPQHF. CDR3 bases: TGTGCCAGCAGCAAACTAAACAGGGAAAGCAATCAGCCCCAGCATTTT. The chain uses TRBV21-1 and TRBJ1-5; the D call of TRBD1 is as the table states it, not checked on the DNA. TRBV21-1 is flagged as a pseudogene. The length of the CDR3 is 16 residues.